Listed below are T cell receptor beta chains from one sample, sequenced in a study of blood T cell repertoires in COVID-19. This table comes from immunoSEQ multiplex PCR, and its TCRdb copy is limited to in-frame clones, with some not included. The sample includes about 180,000 clones, 70% to 90% of them seen just once. Material: peripheral blood. The receptors shown here come from a young woman with active or convalescent COVID-19. CDR3s include the opening cysteine and the closing phenylalanine or tryptophan. D genes are given only for firm matches. Size tells how often a clone was seen (once, few, many) or the class of an expanded clone, and some rows leave it out.

size,J,D,V,CDR3
NA,TRBJ1-5,NA,TRBV13,CASSWIGEENQPQHF
NA,TRBJ2-2,TRBD1,TRBV29-1,CSVRYRGAGELFF
NA,TRBJ1-5,TRBD1,TRBV13,CASSLKGQINQPQHF
few,TRBJ2-2,TRBD2,TRBV5-4,CASSLSLADHTGELFF
few,TRBJ2-1,TRBD1,TRBV19,CASGQGALNEQFF
NA,TRBJ2-3,NA,TRBV5-5,CASSSQYTQYF
NA,TRBJ2-1,TRBD2,TRBV2,CASSSKREGEFF
few,TRBJ1-1,TRBD1,TRBV28,CASSHRQGLNTEAFF
NA,TRBJ2-7,NA,TRBV3-1/TRBV3-2,CASSPSGVHEQYF
NA,TRBJ2-7,NA,TRBV24-1,CATSDPAGARREQYF
NA,TRBJ2-3,NA,TRBV2,CASSPRLSRTDTQYF
NA,TRBJ1-5,NA,TRBV19,CASSIRGRGHNQPQHF
NA,TRBJ2-7,TRBD1,TRBV11-3,CASSLAPGQGFYEQYF
NA,TRBJ1-2,NA,TRBV6-5,CASGTPWQPDYGYTF
NA,TRBJ1-1,TRBD1,TRBV10-3,CAISGGQINTEAFF
NA,TRBJ1-1,TRBD1,TRBV7-8,CASYLTGRTGEAFF
NA,TRBJ1-2,TRBD1,TRBV18,CASSPPTGTGGYTF
NA,TRBJ1-1,NA,TRBV15,CATSRSRLTEAFF
NA,TRBJ1-1,NA,TRBV7-2,CASSSPGGGANTEAFF
NA,TRBJ1-5,NA,TRBV21-1,CASTPGRGTAQPQHF
NA,TRBJ2-2,NA,TRBV21-1,CASSKAGRGNTGELFF
NA,TRBJ2-5,TRBD2,TRBV7-6,CASSLSVMRGEETQYF
once,TRBJ1-6,NA,TRBV18,CASSPLGRELGGNSPLHF
NA,TRBJ1-6,NA,TRBV11-3,CASRHRAALSNSPLHF
NA,TRBJ1-5,TRBD1,TRBV2,CASSRTGGGTYNQPQHF
few,TRBJ1-3,TRBD1,TRBV6-5,CASSYSQGAGNTIYF
NA,TRBJ2-7,TRBD1,TRBV9,CASSQGQGYEQYF
NA,TRBJ1-2,TRBD1,TRBV7-2,CASSLRWDRGHYGYTF
NA,TRBJ2-5,NA,TRBV11-3,CASSLESPQGGAQETQYF
NA,TRBJ2-1,TRBD2,TRBV6-6,CASSYAREYYNEQFF
NA,TRBJ2-2,TRBD1,TRBV7-8,CASSQRGPLNTGELFF
NA,TRBJ2-1,TRBD2,TRBV11-2,CASSRTSGGASYNEQFF
NA,TRBJ1-1,NA,TRBV15,CATSIPDGGPTEAFF
NA,TRBJ1-2,TRBD1,TRBV18,CASSPGTAVNYGYTF
NA,TRBJ1-1,TRBD1,TRBV5-4,CASSSTGTGGLRTEAFF
once,TRBJ2-1,TRBD2,TRBV2,CASQVAGIEQFF
NA,TRBJ2-1,TRBD2,TRBV18,CASSQRTSGINEQFF
NA,TRBJ2-7,NA,TRBV27,CASSLWAGYEQYF
NA,TRBJ1-1,TRBD1,TRBV20-1,CSASGQGTQAFF
NA,TRBJ2-7,NA,TRBV5-6,CASSLGGNRYEQYF
NA,TRBJ1-2,TRBD1,TRBV19,CASSTDRGRGGYTF
NA,TRBJ2-4,NA,TRBV6-5,CASLGGIIAKNIQYF
NA,TRBJ2-1,NA,TRBV19,CASSITGYEQFF
few,TRBJ1-1,NA,TRBV27,CASRPNGVGTEAFF
NA,TRBJ2-5,TRBD2,TRBV7-8,CASSLALGGTETQYF
NA,TRBJ1-2,TRBD1,TRBV28,CASSPETGIYGYTF
NA,TRBJ1-4,NA,TRBV2,CASTPTENNEKLFF
NA,TRBJ1-6,NA,TRBV6-6,CASSYAGQYNSPLHF
NA,TRBJ1-2,TRBD1,TRBV6-6,CASSYSVNRGYGYTF
NA,TRBJ2-7,NA,TRBV28,CASSLSRKAQYF
NA,TRBJ1-1,NA,TRBV30,CARKQGNTEAFF
NA,TRBJ1-1,NA,TRBV7-6,CASSPALVGAQMNTEAFF
NA,TRBJ1-6,TRBD1,TRBV7-9,CASSRDRPNSPLHF